These 28 T cell receptor beta chains came from one sample sequenced in a study of shared clonotypes between healthy human individuals. Here immunoSEQ multiplex PCR was the method, and the copy in TCRdb shows in-frame clones only, minus some. The sample includes around 2.1 million clones, about 93% of them seen just once. CD8 cells classed as naive were CD45RO-negative and positively selected for CCR7, excluding terminally differentiated effector memory CD45RA+ cells. What was sequenced was naive CD8+ T cells from PBMCs. Receptors originate from a young man in good health. Some clones in this sample may be carry-over from other donors' samples.

V and J are TRBV4-1 and TRBJ2-5; TRBD1 matches at 9 bases. Germline CDR1 is MGHRA and CDR2 is YSYEKL. V shed 2 bases and J 5 bases; nucleotides not matched to a gene: 6. The CDR3 sequence is 15 residues long. Written as DNA, the CDR3 is TGCGCCAGCAGCCAACCACGGACAGGGGAGGAGACCCAGTACTTC. It specifies CASSQPRTGEETQYF.

The chain joins TRBV27 to TRBJ1-5, with D unresolved. The CDR3 length is 14 residues. The V end was cut by 5 bases, the J end by 9 bases, with 17 bases between. Germline V gene sequence: CDR1 MNHEY, CDR2 SMNVEV (reference sequence). This CDR3 reads CASSQDPEHTPQHF. The CDR3 DNA sequence: TGTGCCAGCAGTCAAGACCCGGAACACACGCCCCAGCATTTT.

V and J are TRBV14 and TRBJ2-3, with TRBD1 as a possible D gene (6 bases). V lost 4 bases, J lost 3 bases, and 14 bases lay in between. This CDR3 spans 15 amino acids. Germline values: CDR1 SGHDN, CDR2 FVKESK. CDR3 sequence: CASSPPTGWTDTQYF. CDR3 bases: TGTGCCAGCAGCCCCCCCACAGGGTGGACAGATACGCAGTATTTT.

A remark on this clone: Other nucleotide sequences in the sample specify the same CDR3. The rearrangement uses TRBV6-5 and TRBJ2-7; D is possibly TRBD2 (6 bases). Between the trimmed V and J ends, which lost 2 bases and 7 bases, there was a span of 6 bases. The CDR3 sequence is 11 residues long. Germline V CDR1 and CDR2: MNHEY, SVGAGI. The CDR3 is CASSYGGEQYF. The CDR3 nucleotides read TGTGCCAGCAGTTACGGAGGGGAGCAGTACTTC.

A remark on this clone: This likely traces to a read error, being one base from a far larger clone. V is TRBV7-8 and J is TRBJ2-3; D is ambiguous. Germline CDR1 and CDR2: SGHVS and FQNEAQ. CDR3 length equals 12 residues. V lost 1 base and J lost 4, with 3 bases in between. CDR3 amino acids: CASSLEADTQYF. CDR3 in DNA: TGTGCCAGCAGCTTAGAAGCAGATACGCAGTATTTT.

This chain joins TRBV12-5 and TRBJ1-3; a weak D match, TRBD1 (5 bases). V was trimmed by 1 base and J by 5 bases, leaving 6 bases between them. Looked up from germline, CDR1 is LGHNT and CDR2 is FRNRAP. This CDR3 is built from 13 residues. The CDR3 is CASGLGQRNTIYF. CDR3 nucleotides: TGTGCTAGTGGTTTGGGACAGCGAAACACCATATATTTT.

V is TRBV7-9 and J is TRBJ2-1; TRBD2 agrees at 10 bases. CDR1 and CDR2 from the germline V gene are SEHNR and FQNEAQ (reference sequence). With V trimmed by 0 bases and J by 7 bases, 9 bases remained unmatched. This CDR3 region has 17 residues. The CDR3 protein is CASSLAGSGRTTNEQFF. DNA of the CDR3: TGTGCCAGCAGCTTAGCGGGTAGCGGGAGGACGACTAATGAGCAGTTCTTC. Looking up the rest from reference TRBV7-9 and TRBJ2-1 gives the full variable domain: DTGVSQNPRHKITKRGQNVTFRCDPISEHNRLYWYRQTLGQGPEFLTYFQNEAQLEKSRLLSDRFSAERPKGSFSTLEIQRTEQGDSAMYLCASSLAGSGRTTNEQFFGPGTRLTVL.

V gene TRBV4-3 combines with J gene TRBJ2-5; D unresolved. The germline gives CDR1 LGHNA, CDR2 YSLEER. V was trimmed by 3 bases and J by 7 bases, leaving 24 bases between them. This CDR3 comprises 17 residues. The CDR3 region has the DNA TGCGCCAGCAGCCACGACACTGAGGACCGAAACGCAGGGACCCAGTACTTC. It is translated as CASSHDTEDRNAGTQYF.

The rearrangement joins TRBV7-6 to TRBJ2-7; possible D gene TRBD2, 6 bases. Deletions cut 5 bases from V and 2 bases from J, with 16 bases between. Germline CDR1 SGHVS, CDR2 FNYEAQ. The CDR3 has 15 amino acids. The CDR3 here is CASSPGRGGTYEQYF. The CDR3 DNA sequence: TGTGCCAGCAGCCCCGGGCGGGGCGGGACCTACGAGCAGTACTTC. The complete variable domain, with remaining parts taken from reference TRBV7-6 and TRBJ2-7, reads GAGVSQSPRYKVTKRGQDVALRCDPISGHVSLYWYRQALGQGPEFLTYFNYEAQQDKSGLPNDRFSAERPEGSISTLTIQRTEQRDSAMYRCASSPGRGGTYEQYFGPGTRLTVT.

A few counts support this clone. The rearrangement links TRBV7-9 to TRBJ1-1, with a possible D match to TRBD1 (6 bases). In germline, CDR1 is SEHNR, CDR2 FQNEAQ (reference sequence). V was clipped by 6 bases and J by 8 bases, with 10 bases between them. This CDR3 contains 11 residues. Here the CDR3 DNA reads TGTGCCAGCAGAAGAACAGGGGAAGCTTTCTTT. Translating it yields CASRRTGEAFF.

In this sample, this clone turned up a few times. The rearrangement joins TRBV5-6 to TRBJ2-2; the D is unclear. This CDR3 is built from 14 residues. Trimming pared 0 bases from V and 8 bases from J, leaving 11 bases between. Germline CDR1 SGHDT, CDR2 YYEEEE. This CDR3 reads CASSLARTAGELFF. The CDR3 bases are TGTGCCAGCAGCTTGGCTAGAACGGCTGGGGAGCTGTTTTTT. Filled out from reference TRBV5-6 and TRBJ2-2, the complete variable domain reads DAGVTQSPTHLIKTRGQQVTLRCSPKSGHDTVSWYQQALGQGPQFIFQYYEEEERQRGNFPDRFSGHQFPNYSSELNVNALLLGDSALYLCASSLARTAGELFFGEGSRLTVL.

This rearrangement joins TRBV5-1 to TRBJ1-1; the D gene is possibly TRBD1 (6 bases). Deletions cut 5 bases from V and 4 bases from J, with 21 bases between. This CDR3 comprises 16 residues. Germline CDR1 is SGHRS and CDR2 is YFSETQ. The CDR3: CASSPEWGGEVTEAFF. The CDR3 bases are TGCGCCAGCAGTCCCGAGTGGGGGGGCGAAGTCACTGAAGCTTTCTTT. Full variable domain (outside the CDR3, taken from reference TRBV5-1 and TRBJ1-1): KAGVTQTPRYLIKTRGQQVTLSCSPISGHRSVSWYQQTPGQGLQFLFEYFSETQRNKGNFPGRFSGRQFSNSRSEMNVSTLELGDSALYLCASSPEWGGEVTEAFFGQGTRLTVV.

The V gene is TRBV29-1, the J gene TRBJ2-7; D tentatively reads TRBD1 or TRBD2 (5 bases each). This CDR3 contains 15 residues. V was trimmed by 3 bases and J by 4 bases, leaving 19 bases between them. The germline V gene encodes CDR1 SQVTM and CDR2 ANQGSEA. The CDR3 spells CSVEIVGVGRYEQYF. CDR3 nucleotides: TGCAGCGTTGAGATTGTGGGGGTTGGGCGGTACGAGCAGTACTTC.

This clone has a handful of counts. The chain links TRBV13 to TRBJ2-7; D remains ambiguous. Deletions cut 1 base from V and 9 bases from J, with 10 bases between. From germline, CDR1 is PRHDT and CDR2 FYEKMQ (reference sequence). CDR3 length: 12 amino acids. The CDR3 DNA reads as TGTGCCAGCAGCTTAGTTTCATCCGGGCAGTACTTC. Translation gives CASSLVSSGQYF.

This clone appeared once. V is TRBV28 and J is TRBJ2-1; 13 positions match TRBD2. V lost 3 bases and J lost 8; bases outside the gene matches: 4. CDR3 length: 15 amino acids. Germline CDR1 is MDHEN and CDR2 is SYDVKM. CDR3 loop: CASSFYGLAGDEQFF. In DNA form, the CDR3 reads TGTGCCAGCAGTTTTTATGGACTAGCGGGAGATGAGCAGTTCTTC.

This chain links TRBV27 with TRBJ2-1; D might be TRBD2 (5 bases). Germline assignment: CDR1 MNHEY and CDR2 SMNVEV (reference sequence). This CDR3 contains 14 residues. With 5 bases removed from V and 3 bases from J, the gap between germline ends came to 11 bases. In DNA, the CDR3 is TGTGCCAGCAGTCAGAGGGCCCTCTACAATGAGCAGTTCTTC. Its protein product is CASSQRALYNEQFF.

The V and J genes are TRBV5-4 and TRBJ2-5; D may be TRBD2 (6 bases). The tail of the sequence fits TRBJ2-7 better, so the J call may be wrong. CDR1 and CDR2 (germline): SGHNT, YYREEE (reference sequence). The length of the CDR3 is 15 residues. CDR3 amino acids: CATSSERATPYEQYF. In DNA form, the CDR3 reads TGTGCCACCTCATCTGAGCGGGCGACCCCCTACGAGCAGTACTTC.

The chain employs TRBV9 and TRBJ2-5; 7 bases agree with TRBD2. Trimming took 1 base from V and 4 from J; bases not matched to a gene: 7. Germline values: CDR1 SGDLS, CDR2 YYNGEE. This CDR3 has 15 amino acids. CDR3 sequence reads: CASSVSGTPPETQYF. CDR3 DNA sequence: TGTGCCAGCAGCGTAAGCGGGACCCCTCCAGAGACCCAGTACTTC.

V is TRBV4-3 and J is TRBJ2-7; 9 bases match TRBD1. Germline CDR1 reads LGHNA; CDR2 reads YSLEER. Trimming at V came to 0 bases and at J to 2 bases, leaving 5 bases not matched to a gene. The CDR3 is made up of 16 amino acids. The CDR3 bases are TGCGCCAGCAGCCAAGATCTCAGACAGGGGGCCTACGAGCAGTACTTC. Translating it yields CASSQDLRQGAYEQYF.

The V call is TRBV9, the J call TRBJ2-2, with 10 bases aligning to TRBD2. The trim removed 3 bases at V and 7 bases at J, leaving 12 bases unmatched. The CDR3 is made up of 17 amino acids. Germline V CDR1 and CDR2: SGDLS, YYNGEE. Here the CDR3 reads CASSGNLAGGLVGELFF. CDR3 DNA sequence: TGTGCCAGCAGCGGGAACTTAGCGGGAGGCTTAGTCGGGGAGCTGTTTTTT.

V is TRBV11-1 and J is TRBJ2-5; 9 nucleotides agree with TRBD1. The CDR3 extends over 15 amino acids. Germline V gene lookup returns CDR1 SGHAT and CDR2 FQDESV (reference sequence). V shed 3 bases and J 2 bases; nucleotides not matched to a gene: 4. The CDR3 protein is CASSFTGGIQETQYF. CDR3 bases: TGTGCCAGCAGCTTCACAGGGGGCATTCAAGAGACCCAGTACTTC.

The J gene is TRBJ2-3, the V gene TRBV5-4; 7 bases fit TRBD1. Germline V gene sequence: CDR1 SGHNT, CDR2 YYREEE (reference sequence). The CDR3 is 14 residues long. J gave up 2 bases and V 4 bases, and 4 bases lay outside the gene matches. The CDR3 nucleotides are TGTGCCAGCAGCCCAGGGGGTTACACAGATACGCAGTATTTT. Translated, it gives CASSPGGYTDTQYF.

This chain links TRBV7-7 with TRBJ2-2; no definite D call. Trimming cost V 5 bases and J 2 bases, with 12 bases left between them. The CDR3 contains 15 residues. The germline CDR1 and CDR2 sequences are SSHAT and FNYEAQ (reference sequence). The CDR3 sequence: CASSRSEINTGELFF. The CDR3 DNA follows: TGTGCCAGCAGCCGTAGTGAGATTAACACCGGGGAGCTGTTTTTT.

J is TRBJ2-1 and V is TRBV27, with TRBD2 matching 7 bases. Germline CDR1 is MNHEY and CDR2 is SMNVEV (reference sequence). V dropped 5 bases and J dropped 4; count of bases not matched to a gene: 17. The CDR3 is 18 residues long. CDR3 sequence (DNA): TGTGCCAGCAGTCCCCTCTCTGATTTCGCTAGCGGTTACAATGAGCAGTTCTTC. Its translation: CASSPLSDFASGYNEQFF.

V gene TRBV11-2 combines with J gene TRBJ2-1, with 7 bases matching TRBD2. The CDR3 sequence is 15 residues long. V dropped 3 bases and J dropped 6; count of bases not matched to a gene: 8. Germline V CDR1 and CDR2: SGHAT, FQNNGV. CDR3 sequence: CASSFGTTFFNEQFF. DNA for the CDR3: TGTGCCAGCAGCTTCGGGACTACATTCTTCAATGAGCAGTTCTTC.

The V call is TRBV27, the J call TRBJ2-2; 11 positions match TRBD2. This CDR3 region has 16 residues. V gave up 5 bases and J gave up 4 bases; unmatched junction bases: 6. CDR1 and CDR2 from the germline V gene are MNHEY and SMNVEV (reference sequence). The CDR3 DNA reads TGTGCCAGCAGTCCCACTAGCGGGAGAATCACCGGGGAGCTGTTTTTT. It encodes CASSPTSGRITGELFF.

V gene TRBV6-1 combines with J gene TRBJ2-1; tentative D call: TRBD1 (6 bases). Between the trimmed V and J ends, which lost 1 base and 4 bases, there was a span of 8 bases. The CDR3 runs to 14 residues. CDR1 and CDR2 from the germline V gene are MNHNS and SASEGT. The CDR3 nucleotides are TGTGCCAGCAGTGAAGGAACAGGGTACAATGAGCAGTTCTTC. The encoded protein is CASSEGTGYNEQFF.

The DNA of the CDR3 is TGTGCCAGCAGCTCCGCGACTAGCGGGGTGGAAAAGACCCAGTACTTC. Its translation is CASSSATSGVEKTQYF. The rearrangement uses TRBV7-9 and TRBJ2-5, with TRBD2 identical over 11 bases. After removal of 4 bases from V and 6 bases from J, the junction contained 10 bases not matched to a gene. The CDR3 runs to 16 residues. CDR1 and CDR2 from the germline V gene are SEHNR and FQNEAQ (reference sequence).